This TCR beta chain was retrieved from a study of blood T cell repertoires in COVID-19. Study background: COVID-19 samples collected from the United States, Italy and Spain covered acute and convalescent phases. T cells, B-cell-depleted T cells, or PBMCs provided the cDNA or gDNA that served as material.

Original handling: Reference gene primer amplification gave estimated nucleated cell counts. Generated by immunoSEQ multiplex PCR, the TCRdb table keeps only in-frame clones and is missing some. V, J and clone size are taken as reported in that table, and D and trimming were inferred from the DNA itself. The sample includes 88,000 or so clones, around 86% of them seen just once. CDR1 is SGDLS, CDR2 YYNGEE, per germline. V was pared by 4 bases and J by 3 bases, with 10 bases of the junction left unmatched. This CDR3 is built from 15 residues. The sequenced sample was peripheral blood. The source is a man in his 60s with acute or convalescent COVID-19. This chain links TRBV9 with TRBJ2-7; 7 bases map to TRBD2. CDR3 nucleotide sequence: TGTGCCAGCAGCCCGGGAGGAAGGGGATACTACGAGCAGTACTTC. Residues: CASSPGGRGYYEQYF.